This T cell receptor (beta chain) was identified in a study of cytomegalovirus exposure and HLA in healthy donors. Study results and limitations: According to a later analysis, most TCR beta chains associated with CMV appeared HLA-restricted. Analysis performed later showed TCR beta chains linked to HLA being more clonally expanded than equally common others.

Amplification used 60 Vbeta primers and 13 Jbeta primers. TCRdb's copy holds only in-frame clones and misses some; the assay was immunoSEQ multiplex PCR. The data contain some 4,500 clones, roughly 80% of them singletons. As concerns this clone: Its antigen is undetermined.

The ends were cut back, 6 bases at V and 4 bases at J, with 13 bases in the middle. The CDR3 totals 14 residues. The germline CDR1 and CDR2 sequences are MNHNY and SVGAGI (reference sequence). Each donor's status was that of a healthy bone marrow donor. The chain links TRBV6-6 to TRBJ1-5; D might be TRBD1 (5 bases). Sequencing was done on a sample of PBMCs. This TCR derives from a woman in her 40s in good health and CMV-seropositive. CDR3 loop: CASSPDSENQPQHF. The CDR3 DNA sequence: TGTGCCAGCAGCCCCGACAGCGAAAATCAGCCCCAGCATTTT.